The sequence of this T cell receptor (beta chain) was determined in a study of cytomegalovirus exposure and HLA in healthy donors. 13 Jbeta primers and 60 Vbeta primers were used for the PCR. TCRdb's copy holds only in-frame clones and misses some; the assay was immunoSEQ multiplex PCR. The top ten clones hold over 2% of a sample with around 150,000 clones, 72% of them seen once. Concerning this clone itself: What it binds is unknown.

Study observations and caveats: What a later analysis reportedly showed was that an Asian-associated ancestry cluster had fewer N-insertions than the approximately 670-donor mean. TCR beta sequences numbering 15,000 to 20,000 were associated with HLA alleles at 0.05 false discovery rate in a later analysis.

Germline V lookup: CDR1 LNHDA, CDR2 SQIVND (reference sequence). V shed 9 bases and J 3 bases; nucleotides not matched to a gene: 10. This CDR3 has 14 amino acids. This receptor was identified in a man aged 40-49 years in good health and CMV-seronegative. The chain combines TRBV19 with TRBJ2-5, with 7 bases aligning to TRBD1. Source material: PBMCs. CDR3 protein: CASQGDYREETQYF. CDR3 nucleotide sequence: TGTGCCAGCCAGGGGGATTACAGGGAAGAGACCCAGTACTTC.